Listed here are 13 T cell receptor delta chains from one sample, sequenced in a study of gamma-delta T cells after stem cell transplantation. TCRdb re-called the RT-PCR reads using CATT. The sample lists roughly 1,500 delta-chain clones, about 1.5% occurring once. The specimen sequenced was gamma-delta T cells. These receptors were obtained from a human donor. It is not recorded whose cells these are; they may come from a transplant donor.

This clone is medium-sized within its sample. Given a far larger clone just one base away, this is likely a sequencing read error. This rearrangement joins TRDV1 to TRDJ1; possible D gene TRDD2, 8 bases. V was pared by 5 bases and J by 3 bases, with 28 bases between. CDR1 TSWWSYY and CDR2 QGS come from the germline V gene. CDR3 length: 19 residues. CDR3 nucleotides: TGTGCTCTTGGGACCCCCTTCCTAGTACTGGGGAACGGGGCCGATAAACTCATCTTT. Its translation is CALGTPFLVLGNGADKLIF.

For this clone: This likely traces to a read error, being one base from a far larger clone. The V gene is TRDV2, the J gene TRDJ1; 10 positions agree with TRDD3. CDR1 and CDR2 from the germline V gene are GEAIGNYY and EKD. There are 20 residues in the CDR3. The CDR3 sequence: CARDTVVRGGYVGHTDKLIF. The CDR3, as DNA: TGTGCCCGTGACACCGTGGTCCGCGGGGGATACGTGGGGCACACCGATAAACTCATCTTT.

For this clone: A far larger clone differs by one base, so this is likely a read error. Other nucleotide sequences from this sample produce the same CDR3. This sequence joins TRDV2 and TRDJ1, with 7 bases aligning to TRDD3. CDR1 is GEAIGNYY, CDR2 EKD, per germline. The CDR3 consists of 14 residues. Trimming cost V 7 bases and J 1 base; bases outside gene matches: 8. CDR3 loop: CACDPWGLTDKLIF. As DNA, the CDR3 is TGTGCCTGCGACCCCTGGGGGCTCACCGATAAACTCATCTTT.

This clone turned up a few times. The translation of this DNA and the TCRdb protein of a much larger clone differ at residue 10, probably owing to a read error; the protein shown here is translated from the DNA. The gene calls are TRDV2 and TRDJ3; a weak D match, TRDD3 (6 bases). The CDR3 covers 18 residues. Germline V gene lookup returns CDR1 GEAIGNYY and CDR2 EKD. Trimming shortened V by 0 bases and J by 7 bases, and 18 bases separated the two germline ends. CDR3 sequence (DNA): TGTGCCTGTGACACCGGATTTCAGGGGATGCAAGACACCCGACAGATGTTTTTC. Translated, it gives CACDTGFQGMQDTRQMFF.

This clone is labeled medium-sized (0.01 to 0.1%). A far larger clone lies a single base away; this is likely a read error. This chain uses TRDV1 with TRDJ1, with D possibly being TRDD2 (8 bases). Trimming pared 5 bases from V and 3 bases from J, leaving 28 bases between. CDR3 length: 19 amino acids. Looked up from germline, CDR1 is TSWWSYY and CDR2 is QGS. In DNA form, the CDR3 reads TGTGCTCTTGGGACCTCCTTCCTAATACTGGGGAACGGGGCCGATAAACTCATCTTT. This gives the protein CALGTSFLILGNGADKLIF.

In its sample, this clone is medium-sized. This probably arose from a read error, given a far larger clone one base away. The same CDR3 is also encoded by other DNA sequences in this sample. This chain uses TRDV2 with TRDJ1, with TRDD3 matching 7 bases. Germline V gene lookup returns CDR1 GEAIGNYY and CDR2 EKD. The CDR3 runs to 15 residues. In nucleotides, the CDR3 is TGTGCCTGTGACACGCTGGGGGCCTACACTGATAAACTCATCTTT. Its translation is CACDTLGAYTDKLIF.

A note on this clone: Other DNA sequences in the sample encode the same CDR3. V is TRDV2 and J is TRDJ3, with TRDD3 identical over 9 bases. From germline, CDR1 is GEAIGNYY and CDR2 EKD. The CDR3 runs to 20 residues. V lost 0 bases to trimming and J lost 2 bases; unmatched junction nucleotides: 10. The CDR3 is CACDTVRTGGGTWDTRQMFF. DNA of the CDR3: TGTGCCTGTGACACCGTCCGTACTGGGGGAGGTACCTGGGACACCCGACAGATGTTTTTC.

This clone appeared many times. It is likely a read error: a sequence one base away is far more abundant. At the DNA level, this CDR3 is encoded by other sequences in the same sample as well. The chain couples TRDV1 to TRDJ1; 12 bases agree with TRDD3. Germline V gene data show CDR1 as TSWWSYY and CDR2 as QGS. V dropped 3 bases and J dropped 1; count of bases not matched to a gene: 12. There are 19 residues in the CDR3. The CDR3 nucleotides are TGTGCTCTTGGGGAGGAGACGGTCTGGGGGATACGAATCACCGATAAACTCATCTTT. Amino acids: CALGEETVWGIRITDKLIF.

This clone was picked up a small number of times. The protein held in TCRdb is that of a much larger clone and does not match this DNA's translation at residue 19, likely because of a read error; the protein shown is translated from the DNA. CDR3 DNA: TGTGCCTGTGACACCGTGATACTGGGGGATACGTCCAACCCGTACACCGATAAACCCATCTTT. Protein sequence: CACDTVILGDTSNPYTDKPIF. The chain recombines TRDV2 with TRDJ1; 13 bases match TRDD3. The germline gives CDR1 GEAIGNYY, CDR2 EKD. This CDR3 is built from 21 residues.

Only a few counts were recorded for this clone. V usage is TRDV1 and J usage is TRDJ1; 11 nucleotides match TRDD3. Germline assignment: CDR1 TSWWSYY and CDR2 QGS. V lost 2 bases to trimming and J lost 1 base; unmatched junction nucleotides: 9. The CDR3 contains 18 residues. CDR3 nucleotide sequence: TGTGCTCTTGGGGAAGAGACGGTCTGGGGGATACTCACCGATAAACTCATCTTT. Protein product: CALGEETVWGILTDKLIF.

This clone was found a few times. This likely traces to a read error, being one base from a far larger clone. The rearrangement joins TRDV2 to TRDJ3, with 10 nucleotides matching TRDD3. The CDR3 is made up of 22 amino acids. The V gene end was trimmed by 2 bases and the J gene end by 0 bases; junction bases not matched to a gene: 15. Germline assignment: CDR1 GEAIGNYY and CDR2 EKD. CDR3 bases: TGTGCCTGTGACAAGGCGCCTACTGGGGGATCCTCCAGCTCCTGGGACACCCGACAGATGTTTTTC. This codes for CACDKAPTGGSSSSWDTRQMFF.

In its sample, this clone was seen a few times. A far bigger clonotype differs at one base, so this is likely a read error. The chain carries TRDV1 and TRDJ1; 9 nucleotides line up with TRDD3. This CDR3 region has 23 residues. CDR1 is TSWWSYY, CDR2 QGS, per germline. CDR3 in amino acids: CALGELRLYWGTPSRPDSDKPIF. The CDR3 bases are TGTGCTCTTGGGGAACTGCGGTTGTACTGGGGGACGCCGAGCCGGCCAGACTCCGATAAACCCATCTTT.

This clone was observed a few times. The TCRdb protein comes from a much larger clone and disagrees with this DNA's translation at residue 7, likely due to a read error; the protein given here is derived from the DNA. The chain recombines TRDV2 with TRDJ1, with D possibly TRDD3 on 6 matching bases. The CDR3 runs 16 residues. V was cut by 3 bases and J by 3 bases, with 19 bases left in between. Germline values: CDR1 GEAIGNYY, CDR2 EKD. Written as DNA, the CDR3 is TGTGCCTGTGACTCTCTTGTGGAGGGGGAGGCCGATAAACTCATCTTT. Translating gives CACDSLVEGEADKLIF.